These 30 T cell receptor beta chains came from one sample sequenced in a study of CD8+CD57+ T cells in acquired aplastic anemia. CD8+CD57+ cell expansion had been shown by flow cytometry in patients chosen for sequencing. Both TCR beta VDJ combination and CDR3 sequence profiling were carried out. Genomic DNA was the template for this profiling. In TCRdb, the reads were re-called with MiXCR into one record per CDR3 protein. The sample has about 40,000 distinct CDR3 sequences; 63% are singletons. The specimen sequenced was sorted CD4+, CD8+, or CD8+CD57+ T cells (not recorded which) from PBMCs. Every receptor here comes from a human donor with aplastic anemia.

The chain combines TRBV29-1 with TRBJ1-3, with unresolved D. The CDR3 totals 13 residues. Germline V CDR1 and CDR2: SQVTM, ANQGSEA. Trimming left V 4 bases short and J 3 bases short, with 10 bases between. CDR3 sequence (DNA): TGCAGCGTTGTTCGGATCGGTGGAAACACCATATATTTT. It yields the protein CSVVRIGGNTIYF.

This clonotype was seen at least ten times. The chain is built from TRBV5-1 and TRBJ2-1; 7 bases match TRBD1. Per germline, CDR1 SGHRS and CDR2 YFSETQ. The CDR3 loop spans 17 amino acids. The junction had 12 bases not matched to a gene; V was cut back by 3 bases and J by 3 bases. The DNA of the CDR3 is TGCGCCAGCAGCTCGAGGGGGTCGGGACAGCTCTACAATGAGCAGTTCTTC. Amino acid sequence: CASSSRGSGQLYNEQFF. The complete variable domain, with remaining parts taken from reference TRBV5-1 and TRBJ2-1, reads KAGVTQTPRYLIKTRGQQVTLSCSPISGHRSVSWYQQTPGQGLQFLFEYFSETQRNKGNFPGRFSGRQFSNSRSEMNVSTLELGDSALYLCASSSRGSGQLYNEQFFGPGTRLTVL.

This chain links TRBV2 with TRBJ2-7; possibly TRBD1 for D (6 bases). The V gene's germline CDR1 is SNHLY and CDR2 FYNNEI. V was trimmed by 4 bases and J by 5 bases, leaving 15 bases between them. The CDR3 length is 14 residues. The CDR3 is CASSAGQSDDEQYF. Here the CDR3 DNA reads TGTGCCAGCAGTGCGGGACAATCAGATGACGAGCAGTACTTC. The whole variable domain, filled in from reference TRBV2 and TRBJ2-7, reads EPEVTQTPSHQVTQMGQEVILRCVPISNHLYFYWYRQILGQKVEFLVSFYNNEISEKSEIFDDQFSVERPDGSNFTLKIRSTKLEDSAMYFCASSAGQSDDEQYFGPGTRLTVT.

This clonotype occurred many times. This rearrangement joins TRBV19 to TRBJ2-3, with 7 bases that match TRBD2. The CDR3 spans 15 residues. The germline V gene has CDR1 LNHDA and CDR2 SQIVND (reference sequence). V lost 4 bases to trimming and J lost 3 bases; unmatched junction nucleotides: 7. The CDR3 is CASSRGGFSTDTQYF. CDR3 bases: TGTGCCAGTAGTAGGGGGGGATTTAGTACAGATACGCAGTATTTT.

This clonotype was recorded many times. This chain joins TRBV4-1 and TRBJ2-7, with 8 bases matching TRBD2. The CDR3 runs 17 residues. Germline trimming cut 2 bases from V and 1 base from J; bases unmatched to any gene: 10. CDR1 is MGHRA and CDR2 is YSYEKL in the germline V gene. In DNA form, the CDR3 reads TGCGCCAGCAGCCAAACTAGCGGCGACACCTATTCCTACGAGCAGTACTTC. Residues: CASSQTSGDTYSYEQYF.

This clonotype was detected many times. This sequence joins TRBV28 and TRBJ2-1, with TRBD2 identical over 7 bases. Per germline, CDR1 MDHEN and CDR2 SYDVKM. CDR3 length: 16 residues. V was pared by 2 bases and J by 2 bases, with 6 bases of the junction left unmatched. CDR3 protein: CASSLRVRGTYNEQFF. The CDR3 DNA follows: TGTGCCAGCAGTTTACGGGTGCGGGGGACCTACAATGAGCAGTTCTTC.

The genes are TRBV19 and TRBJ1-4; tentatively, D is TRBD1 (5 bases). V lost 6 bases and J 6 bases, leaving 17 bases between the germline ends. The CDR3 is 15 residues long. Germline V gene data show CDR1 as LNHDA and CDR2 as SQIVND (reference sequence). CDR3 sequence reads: CASRPFGARDEKLFF. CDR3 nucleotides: TGTGCCAGTAGACCGTTCGGGGCGAGGGATGAAAAACTGTTTTTT.

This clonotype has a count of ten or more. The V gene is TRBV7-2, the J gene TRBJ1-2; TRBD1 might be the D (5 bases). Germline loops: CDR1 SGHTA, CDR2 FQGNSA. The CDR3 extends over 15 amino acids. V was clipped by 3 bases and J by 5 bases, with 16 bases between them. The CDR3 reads CASSLGEGQGYGYTF. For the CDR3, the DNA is TGTGCCAGCAGCTTGGGGGAAGGGCAAGGGTATGGCTACACCTTC.

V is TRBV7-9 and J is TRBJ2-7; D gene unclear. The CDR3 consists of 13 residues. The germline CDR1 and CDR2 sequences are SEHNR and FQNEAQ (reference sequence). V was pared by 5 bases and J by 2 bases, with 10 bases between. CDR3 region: CASSPPGPYEQYF. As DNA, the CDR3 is TGTGCCAGCAGCCCCCCGGGCCCCTACGAGCAGTACTTC.

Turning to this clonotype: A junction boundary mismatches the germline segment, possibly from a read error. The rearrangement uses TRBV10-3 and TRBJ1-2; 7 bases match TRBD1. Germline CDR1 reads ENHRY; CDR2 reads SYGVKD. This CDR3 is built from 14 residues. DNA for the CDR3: TGTGCCACCAGTGACTCCGGACAGGCGGATGGCTACACCTTC. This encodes CATSDSGQADGYTF.

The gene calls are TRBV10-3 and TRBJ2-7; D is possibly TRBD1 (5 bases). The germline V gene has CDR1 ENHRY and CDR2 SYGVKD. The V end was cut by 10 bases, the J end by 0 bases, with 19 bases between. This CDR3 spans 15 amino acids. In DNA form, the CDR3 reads TGTGCCAGCAGGCTCAGGGCACTGAGCTCCTACGAGCAGTACTTC. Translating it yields CASRLRALSSYEQYF.

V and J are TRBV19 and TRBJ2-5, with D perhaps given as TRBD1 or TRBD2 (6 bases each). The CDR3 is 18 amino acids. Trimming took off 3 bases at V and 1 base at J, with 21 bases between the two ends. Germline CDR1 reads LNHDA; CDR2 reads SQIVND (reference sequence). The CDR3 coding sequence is TGTGCCAGTAGTATCGACGGGGGCGCATTACTTGTCCAAGAGACCCAGTACTTC. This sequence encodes CASSIDGGALLVQETQYF.

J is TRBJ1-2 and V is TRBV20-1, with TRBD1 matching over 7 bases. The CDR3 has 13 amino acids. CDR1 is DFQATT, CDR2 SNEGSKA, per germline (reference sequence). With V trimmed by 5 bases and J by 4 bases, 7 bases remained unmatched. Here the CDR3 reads CSARTGLGYGYTF. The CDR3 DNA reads TGCAGTGCTCGGACAGGTTTGGGCTATGGCTACACCTTC.

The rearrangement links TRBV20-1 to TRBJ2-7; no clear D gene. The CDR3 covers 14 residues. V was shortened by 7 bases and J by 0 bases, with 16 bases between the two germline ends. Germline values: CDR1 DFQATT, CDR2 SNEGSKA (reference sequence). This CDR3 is CSGKTSPVSYEQYV. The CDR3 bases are TGCAGTGGGAAGACGAGCCCCGTCTCCTACGAGCAGTACGTC.

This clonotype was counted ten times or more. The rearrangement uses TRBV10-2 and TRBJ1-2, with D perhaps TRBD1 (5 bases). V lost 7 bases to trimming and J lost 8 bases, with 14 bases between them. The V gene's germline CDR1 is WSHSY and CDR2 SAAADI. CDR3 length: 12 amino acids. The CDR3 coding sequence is TGCGCCAGCACGGCAGGGCTGGAAGGCTACACCTTC. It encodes CASTAGLEGYTF.

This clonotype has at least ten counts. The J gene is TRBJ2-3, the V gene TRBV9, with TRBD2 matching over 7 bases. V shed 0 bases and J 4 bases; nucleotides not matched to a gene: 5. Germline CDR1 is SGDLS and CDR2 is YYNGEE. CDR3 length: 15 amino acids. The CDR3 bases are TGTGCCAGCAGCGTAGGGGCGGGGGATGCAGATACGCAGTATTTT. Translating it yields CASSVGAGDADTQYF.

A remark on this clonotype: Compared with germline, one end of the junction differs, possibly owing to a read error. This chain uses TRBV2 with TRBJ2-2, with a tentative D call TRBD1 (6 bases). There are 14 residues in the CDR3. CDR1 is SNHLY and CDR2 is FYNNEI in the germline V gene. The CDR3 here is CASGEVAGTGELFF. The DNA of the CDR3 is TGTGCCAGCGGTGAAGTCGCCGGGACAGGGGAGCTGTTTTTT.

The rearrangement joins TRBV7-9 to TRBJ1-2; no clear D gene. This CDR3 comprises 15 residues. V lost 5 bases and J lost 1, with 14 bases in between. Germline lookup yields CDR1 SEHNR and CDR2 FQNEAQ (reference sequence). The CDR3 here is CASSGIEIINYGYTF. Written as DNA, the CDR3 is TGTGCCAGCAGCGGGATTGAAATTATTAACTATGGCTACACCTTC.

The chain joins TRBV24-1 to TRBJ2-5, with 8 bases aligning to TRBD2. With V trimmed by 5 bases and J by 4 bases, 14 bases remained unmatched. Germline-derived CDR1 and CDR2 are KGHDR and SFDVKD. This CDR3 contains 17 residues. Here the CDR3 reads CATSGTDGGRPSETQYF. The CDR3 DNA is TGTGCCACCAGTGGGACGGATGGCGGGAGGCCGTCAGAGACCCAGTACTTC.

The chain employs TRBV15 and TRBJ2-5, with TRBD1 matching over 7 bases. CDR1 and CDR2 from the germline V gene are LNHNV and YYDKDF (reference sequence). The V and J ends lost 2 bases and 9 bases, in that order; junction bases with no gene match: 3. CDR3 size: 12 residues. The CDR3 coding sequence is TGTGCCACCAGCAGACCGGGACAGCCCCAGTACTTC. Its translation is CATSRPGQPQYF.

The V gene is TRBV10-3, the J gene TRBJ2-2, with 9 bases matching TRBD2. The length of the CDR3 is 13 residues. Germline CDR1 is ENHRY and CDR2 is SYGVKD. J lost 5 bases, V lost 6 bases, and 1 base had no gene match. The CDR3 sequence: CAIRREGTGELFF. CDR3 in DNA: TGTGCCATCAGGCGGGAGGGGACCGGGGAGCTGTTTTTT.

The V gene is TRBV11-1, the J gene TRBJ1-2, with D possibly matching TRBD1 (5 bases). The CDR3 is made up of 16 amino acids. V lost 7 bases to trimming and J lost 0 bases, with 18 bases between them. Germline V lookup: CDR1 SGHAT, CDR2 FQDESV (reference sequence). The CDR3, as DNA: TGTGCCAGCACCCACGGAGGGGTGGCCACTAACTATGGCTACACCTTC. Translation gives CASTHGGVATNYGYTF.

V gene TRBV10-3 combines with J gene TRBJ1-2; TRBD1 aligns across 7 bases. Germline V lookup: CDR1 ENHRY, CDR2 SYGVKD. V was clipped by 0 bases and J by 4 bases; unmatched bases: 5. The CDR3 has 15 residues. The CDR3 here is CAISESVTGSYGYTF. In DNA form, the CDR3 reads TGTGCCATCAGTGAGTCGGTGACAGGGAGCTATGGCTACACCTTC.

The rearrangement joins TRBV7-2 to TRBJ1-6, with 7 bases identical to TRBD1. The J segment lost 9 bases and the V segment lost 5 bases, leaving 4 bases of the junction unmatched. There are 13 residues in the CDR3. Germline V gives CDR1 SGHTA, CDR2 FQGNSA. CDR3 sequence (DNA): TGTGCCAGCAGCGCCGACAGGGCTTCACCCCTCCACTTT. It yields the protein CASSADRASPLHF. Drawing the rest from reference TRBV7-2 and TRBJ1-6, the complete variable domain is GAGVSQSPSNKVTEKGKDVELRCDPISGHTALYWYRQSLGQGLEFLIYFQGNSAPDKSGLPSDRFSAERTGGSVSTLTIQRTQQEDSAVYLCASSADRASPLHFGNGTRLTVT.

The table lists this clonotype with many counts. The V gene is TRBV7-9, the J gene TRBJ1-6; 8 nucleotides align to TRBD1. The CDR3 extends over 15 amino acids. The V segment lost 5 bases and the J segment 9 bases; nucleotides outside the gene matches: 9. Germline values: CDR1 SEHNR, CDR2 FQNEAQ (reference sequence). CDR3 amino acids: CASSPGTGFLSPLHF. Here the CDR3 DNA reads TGTGCCAGCAGCCCGGGGACAGGCTTCCTTTCACCCCTCCACTTT.

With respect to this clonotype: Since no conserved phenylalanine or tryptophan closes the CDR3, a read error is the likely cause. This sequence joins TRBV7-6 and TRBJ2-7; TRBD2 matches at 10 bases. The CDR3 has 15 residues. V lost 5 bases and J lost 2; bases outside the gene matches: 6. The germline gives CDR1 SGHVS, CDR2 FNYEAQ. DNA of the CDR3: TGTGCCAGCAGCCCCGAACTAGCGGGGACCTACGAGCAGTACTGC. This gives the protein CASSPELAGTYEQYC.

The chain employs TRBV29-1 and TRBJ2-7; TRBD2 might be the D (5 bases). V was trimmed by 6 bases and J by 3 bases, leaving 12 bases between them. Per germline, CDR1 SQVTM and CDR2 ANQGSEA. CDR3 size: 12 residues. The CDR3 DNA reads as TGCAGCGTCCTGGACTCCCGCTACGAGCAGTACTTC. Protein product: CSVLDSRYEQYF.

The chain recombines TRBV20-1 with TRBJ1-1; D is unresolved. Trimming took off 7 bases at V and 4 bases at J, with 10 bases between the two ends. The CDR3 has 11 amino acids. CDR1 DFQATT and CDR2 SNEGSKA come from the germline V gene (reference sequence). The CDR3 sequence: CSEPLSTEAFF. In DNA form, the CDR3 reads TGCAGTGAGCCCCTTTCCACTGAAGCTTTCTTT.

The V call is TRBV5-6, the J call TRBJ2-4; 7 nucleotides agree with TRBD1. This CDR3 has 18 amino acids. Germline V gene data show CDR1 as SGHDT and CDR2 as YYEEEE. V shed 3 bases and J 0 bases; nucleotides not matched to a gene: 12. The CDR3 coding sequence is TGTGCCAGCAGCTACTCACCCGGGACAGCCATAGCCAAAAACATTCAGTACTTC. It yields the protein CASSYSPGTAIAKNIQYF.

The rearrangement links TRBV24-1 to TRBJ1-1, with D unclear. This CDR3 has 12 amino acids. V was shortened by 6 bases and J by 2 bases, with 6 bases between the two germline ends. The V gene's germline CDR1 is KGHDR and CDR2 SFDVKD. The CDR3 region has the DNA TGTGCCACCAGTTTTGTCAACACTGAAGCTTTCTTT. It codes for CATSFVNTEAFF.